This TCR beta chain was profiled in a study of cytomegalovirus exposure and HLA in healthy donors. Study observations and caveats: TCR association rates varied by HLA locus in a later analysis, with DRB1 highest and HLA-C lowest.

This CDR3 contains 11 residues. Germline V gene lookup returns CDR1 MGHDK and CDR2 SYGVNS. This clone was seen once. Its antigen remains unidentified. Germline and junction disagree at one end, which may indicate a read error. The PCR made use of 60 Vbeta and 13 Jbeta primers. Data came from immunoSEQ multiplex PCR; TCRdb stores just in-frame clones and leaves some out. The sample consists of around 100,000 clones, 74% of them appearing once. This receptor was obtained from a woman between 40 and 55 years old in good health and CMV-seropositive. The material sequenced was PBMCs. This chain uses TRBV25-1 with TRBJ1-2; 7 nucleotides line up with TRBD1. Written as DNA, the CDR3 is TGTGCCAGCAGTGATCCCCGGGGGACAGACTTC. It translates to CASSDPRGTDF.